Each of the 15 T cell receptor beta chains below was sequenced from the same sample in a study of shared clonotypes between healthy human individuals. Some clones are missing from TCRdb's copy, which holds only in-frame ones; the method was immunoSEQ multiplex PCR. The top ten clones hold 0.37% of a sample with 2,500,000 or so clones, approximately 90% of them seen once. Sequences were obtained from naive CD4+ T cells from PBMCs. As for subset: CD45RA+ positively selected. Receptors were obtained from a man between 18 and 35 years old in good health. Some clones in this sample may be carry-over from other donors' samples.

To note about this clone: This sample also contains other DNA sequences that code for the same CDR3. The rearrangement joins TRBV7-3 to TRBJ2-3; possible D gene TRBD1, 6 bases. Germline CDR1 and CDR2: SGHTA and FQGTGA. V was cut by 5 bases and J by 2 bases, with 11 bases left in between. The CDR3 loop spans 14 amino acids. The chain's CDR3 is CASSQGPFTDTQYF. The CDR3 DNA is TGTGCCAGCAGCCAGGGGCCCTTCACAGATACGCAGTATTTT.

This clone has only one observation. V and J are TRBV9 and TRBJ1-3; 7 nucleotides match TRBD1. The germline gives CDR1 SGDLS, CDR2 YYNGEE. V was clipped by 0 bases and J by 3 bases; unmatched bases: 3. CDR3 length: 15 amino acids. The CDR3 nucleotides are TGTGCCAGCAGCGTAGATACAGGGGTTGGAAACACCATATATTTT. Amino acid sequence: CASSVDTGVGNTIYF.

This chain joins TRBV2 and TRBJ1-1; 7 bases align to TRBD1. The CDR3 sequence is 14 residues long. Germline CDR1 and CDR2: SNHLY and FYNNEI. V trimming: 7 bases; J trimming: 1 base; junction bases outside the gene matches: 6. The CDR3 region has the DNA TGTGCCAGCACTGAGAGACAGGGGAACACTGAAGCTTTCTTT. Translation: CASTERQGNTEAFF.

This sequence joins TRBV6-6 and TRBJ1-3; possible D gene TRBD1, 6 bases. The CDR3 runs to 16 residues. V was clipped by 0 bases and J by 4 bases, with 13 bases between them. Germline lookup yields CDR1 MNHNY and CDR2 SVGAGI (reference sequence). Here the CDR3 reads CASSYSKQGNGNTIYF. Written as DNA, the CDR3 is TGTGCCAGCAGTTACTCCAAACAGGGTAACGGAAACACCATATATTTT.

In this sample, this clone turned up a few times. In the same sample, other DNA sequences code for this CDR3. This rearrangement joins TRBV7-9 to TRBJ1-5; 9 bases map to TRBD1. The CDR3 sequence is 15 residues long. Trimming cost V 4 bases and J 4 bases; bases outside gene matches: 5. Germline V gene data show CDR1 as SEHNR and CDR2 as FQNEAQ (reference sequence). In DNA, the CDR3 is TGTGCCAGCAGCTCTACAGGGGGCGGGAATCAGCCCCAGCATTTT. It translates to CASSSTGGGNQPQHF.

The chain is built from TRBV9 and TRBJ1-4; 7 nucleotides match TRBD1. With 3 bases clipped from V and 6 bases from J, the junction kept 5 bases outside the gene matches. The CDR3 is 14 amino acids. Germline lookup yields CDR1 SGDLS and CDR2 YYNGEE. The chain's CDR3 is CASSATGKHEKLFF. In nucleotides, the CDR3 is TGTGCCAGCAGCGCGACAGGGAAGCATGAAAAACTGTTTTTT.

About this clone itself: The sample carries other DNA sequences with the same CDR3. The chain joins TRBV5-1 to TRBJ2-7, with D possibly TRBD1 on 5 matching bases. Deletions cut 0 bases from V and 0 bases from J, with 7 bases between. The CDR3 has 14 residues. Looked up from germline, CDR1 is SGHRS and CDR2 is YFSETQ. The CDR3 here is CASSLVDSSYEQYF. CDR3 coding DNA: TGCGCCAGCAGCTTGGTTGACAGCTCCTACGAGCAGTACTTC.

The V gene is TRBV18, the J gene TRBJ1-5; the D is unclear. CDR3 length equals 14 residues. Germline CDR1 KGHSH, CDR2 LQKENI. V lost 4 bases, J lost 0 bases, and 7 bases lay in between. CDR3 coding DNA: TGTGCCAGCTCACTTCTGGCTAGCAATCAGCCCCAGCATTTT. Translated: CASSLLASNQPQHF.

V usage is TRBV4-2 and J usage is TRBJ2-5; TRBD1 matches 10 bases. The J call is doubtful: the DNA matches TRBJ2-7 better. The germline CDR1 and CDR2 sequences are LGHNA and YNFKEQ. This CDR3 has 16 residues. CDR3 DNA: TGTGCCAGCAGCGTAGGGGGGACAGGGGAGACCTACGAGCAGTACTTC. Translating gives CASSVGGTGETYEQYF.

The chain couples TRBV18 to TRBJ1-2; D not resolved. This CDR3 contains 12 residues. V dropped 5 bases and J dropped 4 bases, with 8 bases sitting between them. From germline, CDR1 is KGHSH and CDR2 LQKENI. The CDR3 is CASSDEIYGYTF. DNA for the CDR3: TGTGCCAGCTCAGACGAAATCTATGGCTACACCTTC.

The chain employs TRBV7-3 and TRBJ2-1, with 13 bases identical to TRBD2. This CDR3 region has 14 residues. Trimming took 5 bases from V and 9 from J; bases not matched to a gene: 4. CDR1 is SGHTA, CDR2 FQGTGA, per germline. CDR3 DNA sequence: TGTGCCAGCAGCGGACTAGCGGGAGCGGGTGAGCAGTTCTTC. Amino acid sequence: CASSGLAGAGEQFF. Complete variable domain (other parts from reference TRBV7-3 and TRBJ2-1): GAGVSQTPSNKVTEKGKYVELRCDPISGHTALYWYRQSLGQGPEFLIYFQGTGAADDSGLPNDRFFAVRPEGSVSTLKIQRTERGDSAVYLCASSGLAGAGEQFFGPGTRLTVL.

The V and J genes are TRBV10-3 and TRBJ2-7; D possibly matches TRBD1 or TRBD2 (5 bases each). There are 14 residues in the CDR3. Trimming shortened V by 7 bases and J by 5 bases, and 18 bases separated the two germline ends. The germline V gene has CDR1 ENHRY and CDR2 SYGVKD. CDR3: CAIKTGTVTHEQYF. CDR3 coding DNA: TGTGCCATCAAAACCGGGACGGTAACACACGAGCAGTACTTC.

The chain carries TRBV5-1 and TRBJ2-5, with 7 positions matching TRBD2. The CDR3 contains 14 residues. J gave up 4 bases and V 7 bases, and 10 bases lay outside the gene matches. Germline values: CDR1 SGHRS, CDR2 YFSETQ. The CDR3 loop reads CASGLLATLETQYF. The CDR3 nucleotides are TGCGCCAGCGGCCTACTAGCGACCTTAGAGACCCAGTACTTC.

The CDR3 nucleotides read TGTGCCAGCAGTCCCGCCAGGGGGATCCCTGGAAACACCATATATTTT. It is translated as CASSPARGIPGNTIYF. The chain carries TRBV28 and TRBJ1-3; 7 bases agree with TRBD1. V lost 5 bases and J lost 2; bases outside the gene matches: 9. Per the germline V gene, CDR1 is MDHEN and CDR2 is SYDVKM. The CDR3 contains 16 residues.

The chain combines TRBV9 with TRBJ2-4; possibly TRBD2 for D (6 bases). The CDR3 spans 14 residues. The V and J ends lost 0 bases and 5 bases respectively, with 9 bases between them. The V gene's germline CDR1 is SGDLS and CDR2 YYNGEE. CDR3 coding DNA: TGTGCCAGCAGCGTAGCTACGGGAGAAAACATTCAGTACTTC. It is translated as CASSVATGENIQYF.